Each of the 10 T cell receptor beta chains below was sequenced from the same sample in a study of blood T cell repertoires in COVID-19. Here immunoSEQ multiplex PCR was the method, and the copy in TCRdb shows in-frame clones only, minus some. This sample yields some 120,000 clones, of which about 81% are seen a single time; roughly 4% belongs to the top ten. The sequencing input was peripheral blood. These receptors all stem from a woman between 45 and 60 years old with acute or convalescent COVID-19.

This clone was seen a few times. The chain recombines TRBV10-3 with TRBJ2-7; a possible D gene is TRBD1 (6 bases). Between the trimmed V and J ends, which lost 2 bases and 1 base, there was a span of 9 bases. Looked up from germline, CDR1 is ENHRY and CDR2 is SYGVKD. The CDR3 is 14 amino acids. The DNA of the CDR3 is TGTGCCATCAGTGAGGGGGACACATCCTACGAGCAGTACTTC. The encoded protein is CAISEGDTSYEQYF.

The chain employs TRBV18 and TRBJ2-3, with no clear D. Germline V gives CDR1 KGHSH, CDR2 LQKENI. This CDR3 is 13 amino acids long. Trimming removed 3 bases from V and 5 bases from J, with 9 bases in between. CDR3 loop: CASSPRRGDTQYF. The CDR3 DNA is TGTGCCAGCTCACCCCGGCGCGGAGATACGCAGTATTTT.

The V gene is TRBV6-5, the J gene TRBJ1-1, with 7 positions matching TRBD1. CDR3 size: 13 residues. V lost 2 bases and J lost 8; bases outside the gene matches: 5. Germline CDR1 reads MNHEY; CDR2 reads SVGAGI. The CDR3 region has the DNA TGTGCCAGCAGTTACGGGTACAGGGGAGAAGCTTTCTTT. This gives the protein CASSYGYRGEAFF.

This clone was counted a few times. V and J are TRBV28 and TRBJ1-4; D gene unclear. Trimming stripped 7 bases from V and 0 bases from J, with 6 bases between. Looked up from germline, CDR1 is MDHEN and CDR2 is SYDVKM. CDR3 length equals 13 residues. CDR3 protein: CASTYATNEKLFF. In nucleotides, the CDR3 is TGTGCCAGCACTTATGCAACTAATGAAAAACTGTTTTTT.

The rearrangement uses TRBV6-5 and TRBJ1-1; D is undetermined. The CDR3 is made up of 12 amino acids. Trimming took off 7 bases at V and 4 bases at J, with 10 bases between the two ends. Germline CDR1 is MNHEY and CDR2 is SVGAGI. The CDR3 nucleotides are TGTGCCAGCACTAGCAGACTCACTGAAGCTTTCTTT. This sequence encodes CASTSRLTEAFF.

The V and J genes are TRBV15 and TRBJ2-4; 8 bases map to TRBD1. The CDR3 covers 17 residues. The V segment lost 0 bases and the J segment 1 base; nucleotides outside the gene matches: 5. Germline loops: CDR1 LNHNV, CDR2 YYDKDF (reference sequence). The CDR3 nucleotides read TGTGCCACCAGCAGAGATCTGGGGGACAGGGCCAAAAACATTCAGTACTTC. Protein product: CATSRDLGDRAKNIQYF.

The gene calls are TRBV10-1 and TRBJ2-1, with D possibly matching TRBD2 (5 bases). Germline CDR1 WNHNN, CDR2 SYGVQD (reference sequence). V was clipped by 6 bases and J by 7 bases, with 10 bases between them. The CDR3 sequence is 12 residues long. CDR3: CASSDGLNEQFF. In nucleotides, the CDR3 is TGCGCCAGCAGCGATGGACTGAATGAGCAGTTCTTC.

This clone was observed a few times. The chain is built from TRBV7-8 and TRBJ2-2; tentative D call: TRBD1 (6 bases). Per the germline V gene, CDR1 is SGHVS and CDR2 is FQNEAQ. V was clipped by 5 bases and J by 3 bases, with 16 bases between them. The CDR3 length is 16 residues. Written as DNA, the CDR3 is TGTGCCAGCAGCCAAATACGGGACAAGTACACCGGGGAGCTGTTTTTT. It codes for CASSQIRDKYTGELFF.

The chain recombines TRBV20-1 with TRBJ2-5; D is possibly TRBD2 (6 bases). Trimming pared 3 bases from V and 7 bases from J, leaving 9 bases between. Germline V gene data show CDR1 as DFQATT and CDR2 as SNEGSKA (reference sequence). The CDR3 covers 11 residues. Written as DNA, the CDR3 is TGCAGTGCTAGGGGGGGAGCGACCCAGTACTTC. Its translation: CSARGGATQYF.

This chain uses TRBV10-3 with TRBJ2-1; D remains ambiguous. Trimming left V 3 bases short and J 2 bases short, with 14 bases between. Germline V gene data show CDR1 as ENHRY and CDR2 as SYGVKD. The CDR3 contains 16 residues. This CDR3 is CAISDPMARPYNEQFF. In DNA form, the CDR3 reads TGTGCCATCAGTGACCCGATGGCTAGGCCCTACAATGAGCAGTTCTTC.